This T cell receptor (beta chain) was captured in a study of control samples from healthy donors and cancer patients (dated by TCRdb to 2018 to 2020). From V the trimming removes 1 base and from J it removes 4 bases, while the gene matches leave 11 bases of the junction unaccounted for. According to the germline V gene, CDR1 reads SNHLY and CDR2 reads FYNNEI. The CDR3 goes from the cysteine to the phenylalanine over 19 residues. The CDR3 DNA has 57 bases and is translated from base 1. Comments on this clone: Its antigen specificity is not known. Qualities for individual bases were not recorded, and no much larger clone is one base off.

Receptor libraries were prepared by the immunoSEQ multiplex PCR assay. The immuneACCESS repertoire file appears here via TCRdb, limited to in-frame rearrangements. These files lack a portion of the clones; in checked studies, under half of the deficit traces to unresolved V genes, and the cause of the others is not known. The sample table shows around 140,000 clones, and about 90% are seen once. The top ten hold 6% to 9% of the sample. The sample was blood. The chain couples TRBV2 to TRBJ2-3; 13 middle bases align to TRBD2. The sequence derives from a man in his late teens or twenties in good health. The CDR3 region: CASSEGRGLAGREADTQYF. The bases are TGTGCCAGCAGTGAAGGGAGGGGACTAGCGGGACGGGAGGCAGATACGCAGTATTTT.